What follows are 29 T cell receptor beta chains derived from one specimen sequenced in a study of shared clonotypes between healthy human individuals. Data came from immunoSEQ multiplex PCR; TCRdb stores just in-frame clones and leaves some out. The sample holds about 490,000 clones, around 80% seen once. The specimen was PBMCs. These receptors all stem from a woman between 40 and 50 years old in good health. Some clones in this sample may be carry-over from other donors' samples.

The J gene is TRBJ1-1, the V gene TRBV11-2; D call uncertain. The CDR3 length is 14 residues. Germline V gene data show CDR1 as SGHAT and CDR2 as FQNNGV. Deletions cut 4 bases from V and 8 bases from J, with 17 bases between. This CDR3 is CASSSAMDAAEAFF. The CDR3 DNA sequence: TGTGCCAGCAGCTCCGCCATGGACGCGGCCGAAGCTTTCTTT.

The chain has TRBV18 and TRBJ2-3; D is unresolved. V was shortened by 3 bases and J by 4 bases, with 11 bases between the two germline ends. CDR1 is KGHSH and CDR2 is LQKENI in the germline V gene. CDR3 length: 14 residues. CDR3: CASSPDELADTQYF. Written as DNA, the CDR3 is TGTGCCAGCTCACCCGATGAGCTCGCAGATACGCAGTATTTT.

This clone was observed a single time. This rearrangement joins TRBV2 to TRBJ2-2; 8 positions match TRBD1. Germline assignment: CDR1 SNHLY and CDR2 FYNNEI. The V and J ends lost 6 bases and 5 bases, in that order; junction bases with no gene match: 2. CDR3 size: 13 residues. CDR3 sequence: CASSRQGTGELFF. Written as DNA, the CDR3 is TGTGCCAGCAGCAGACAGGGGACCGGGGAGCTGTTTTTT.

This clone appeared once. The CDR3 DNA reads as TGTGCCAGCAGTTACAAGGGAGGAGATCAGCCCCAGCATTTT. It codes for CASSYKGGDQPQHF. The chain recombines TRBV6-5 with TRBJ1-5; D not resolved. V lost 2 bases to trimming and J lost 5 bases, with 10 bases between them. The CDR3 length is 14 residues. The germline gives CDR1 MNHEY, CDR2 SVGAGI.

This clone was counted at least ten times. This sample includes further DNA sequences coding for the same CDR3. The chain combines TRBV15 with TRBJ1-2, with 9 bases matching TRBD1. J lost 2 bases, V lost 1 base, and 2 bases had no gene match. Germline V lookup: CDR1 LNHNV, CDR2 YYDKDF (reference sequence). CDR3 length: 15 amino acids. This CDR3 is CATSRATGGNYGYTF. The CDR3 region has the DNA TGTGCCACCAGCAGAGCGACAGGGGGAAACTATGGCTACACCTTC.

The chain couples TRBV29-1 to TRBJ2-3; TRBD2 matches at 8 bases. Germline-derived CDR1 and CDR2 are SQVTM and ANQGSEA. The CDR3 covers 17 residues. J lost 0 bases, V lost 4 bases, and 12 bases had no gene match. Here the CDR3 DNA reads TGCAGCGTTGGGACTAGCTATGCCCAGTCTAGCACAGATACGCAGTATTTT. It specifies CSVGTSYAQSSTDTQYF.

This clone showed up many times. The chain is built from TRBV4-1 and TRBJ2-1, with 8 bases fitting TRBD2. V lost 0 bases to trimming and J lost 0 bases; unmatched junction nucleotides: 7. CDR1 is MGHRA, CDR2 YSYEKL, per germline. CDR3 length: 18 residues. The CDR3 nucleotides are TGCGCCAGCAGCCAAGATGGTTTAGCGGGATTCTCCTACAATGAGCAGTTCTTC. This sequence encodes CASSQDGLAGFSYNEQFF.

This chain joins TRBV29-1 and TRBJ1-1; D might be TRBD1 (5 bases). The V end lost 7 bases, the J end lost 1 base, and 13 bases lay between the germline ends. Germline V gene data show CDR1 as SQVTM and CDR2 as ANQGSEA. This CDR3 comprises 13 residues. The CDR3 nucleotides are TGCAGCGCTCTTGACAGCAGGAACACTGAAGCTTTCTTT. This codes for CSALDSRNTEAFF.

The sample holds a few counts of this clone. The chain couples TRBV27 to TRBJ1-1; unclear D gene. V was pared by 5 bases and J by 8 bases, with 15 bases between. Germline CDR1 is MNHEY and CDR2 is SMNVEV (reference sequence). This CDR3 is built from 13 residues. CDR3 sequence (DNA): TGTGCCAGCAGTCTAAGAGGTAGAAGGGAAGCTTTCTTT. Its translation: CASSLRGRREAFF.

This clone was seen a few times. The V call is TRBV14, the J call TRBJ2-1; 9 nucleotides agree with TRBD1. The V segment lost 3 bases and the J segment 4 bases; nucleotides outside the gene matches: 4. The germline gives CDR1 SGHDN, CDR2 FVKESK. The CDR3 is 15 residues long. The CDR3 DNA sequence: TGTGCCAGCAGCCACGGACAGGGGAATTACAATGAGCAGTTCTTC. Protein sequence: CASSHGQGNYNEQFF.

This rearrangement joins TRBV20-1 to TRBJ2-3; D is perhaps TRBD2 (5 bases). This CDR3 is 11 amino acids long. CDR1 and CDR2 (germline): DFQATT, SNEGSKA (reference sequence). The V end lost 1 base, the J end lost 9 bases, and 8 bases lay between the germline ends. Here the CDR3 DNA reads TGCAGTGCTAGAGCCCCGGGGACGCAGTATTTT. This codes for CSARAPGTQYF.

This chain joins TRBV5-8 and TRBJ1-5, with 7 bases aligning to TRBD1. The germline V gene encodes CDR1 SGHTS and CDR2 YDEGEE. The length of the CDR3 is 15 residues. J was trimmed by 6 bases and V by 5 bases; bases with no gene match: 11. The CDR3 coding sequence is TGTGCCAGCAGACCGGGAACCAGGGGGATTCAGCCCCAGCATTTT. Translating it yields CASRPGTRGIQPQHF.

V is TRBV27 and J is TRBJ1-1; D is uncertain. Trimming removed 5 bases at V and 4 bases at J, with 14 bases between. CDR3 length equals 14 residues. The V gene's germline CDR1 is MNHEY and CDR2 SMNVEV (reference sequence). CDR3 DNA: TGTGCCAGCAGTCCGACCCGGTGGGGCACTGAAGCTTTCTTT. It translates to CASSPTRWGTEAFF.

With respect to this clone: At one boundary the junction diverges from the germline segment, which might be a read error. The chain recombines TRBV5-1 with TRBJ1-2; 7 bases map to TRBD1. Germline V gene data show CDR1 as SGHRS and CDR2 as YFSETQ. The CDR3 runs to 15 residues. CDR3 sequence reads: CATSVTTGSNYGYTF. The CDR3 DNA sequence: TGCGCCACCAGCGTAACGACAGGGTCAAACTATGGCTACACCTTC.

There are a few counts of this clone. The chain is built from TRBV28 and TRBJ1-5; TRBD1 matches at 8 bases. The CDR3 spans 14 residues. Unmatched junction bases numbered 7, after V lost 5 bases and J lost 7 bases. The germline CDR1 and CDR2 sequences are MDHEN and SYDVKM. The DNA of the CDR3 is TGTGCCAGCAGTATGGACAGGGAAGAGCAGCCCCAGCATTTT. Its translation is CASSMDREEQPQHF.

This clone was picked up many times. The chain has TRBV2 and TRBJ2-1; D is unresolved. Trimming left V 4 bases short and J 6 bases short, with 10 bases between. CDR3 length: 13 residues. CDR1 is SNHLY and CDR2 is FYNNEI in the germline V gene. In nucleotides, the CDR3 is TGTGCCAGCAGTGTGGGCCTTCGCAATGAGCAGTTCTTC. As protein: CASSVGLRNEQFF.

This clone was seen only a few times. The chain joins TRBV14 to TRBJ2-1, with a weak D call TRBD1 (6 bases). Trimming took 1 base from V and 2 from J, leaving 15 bases between them. The germline V gene encodes CDR1 SGHDN and CDR2 FVKESK. There are 17 residues in the CDR3. DNA of the CDR3: TGTGCCAGCAGCCAAGTAGGTCTGGGGGCCACCTACAATGAGCAGTTCTTC. This encodes CASSQVGLGATYNEQFF.

This chain uses TRBV30 with TRBJ1-1; TRBD1 might be the D (6 bases). Germline V CDR1 and CDR2: GTSNPN, SVGIG (reference sequence). The CDR3 is 14 amino acids. Trimming removed 7 bases from V and 4 bases from J, with 19 bases in between. The chain's CDR3 is CASSLGGPGTEAFF. DNA for the CDR3: TGTGCCTCGAGCTTGGGGGGGCCAGGCACTGAAGCTTTCTTT.

The rearrangement joins TRBV7-8 to TRBJ2-1, with D perhaps matching TRBD1 or TRBD2 (5 bases each). CDR1 and CDR2 (germline): SGHVS, FQNEAQ. V was pared by 2 bases and J by 9 bases, with 14 bases between. The CDR3 has 14 amino acids. CDR3 amino acids: CASSLTGSGAEQFF. The DNA for the CDR3 is TGTGCCAGCAGCTTAACGGGGTCTGGGGCTGAGCAGTTCTTC.

This clone came up a few times. The chain combines TRBV19 with TRBJ1-5; D not resolved. V was cut by 4 bases and J by 2 bases, with 21 bases left in between. The germline V gene encodes CDR1 LNHDA and CDR2 SQIVND (reference sequence). This CDR3 contains 18 residues. CDR3 region: CASSTPGPRGKGNQPQHF. The CDR3 region has the DNA TGTGCCAGTAGTACTCCCGGGCCACGAGGAAAGGGCAATCAGCCCCAGCATTTT. Drawing the rest from reference TRBV19 and TRBJ1-5, the complete variable domain is DGGITQSPKYLFRKEGQNVTLSCEQNLNHDAMYWYRQDPGQGLRLIYYSQIVNDFQKGDIAEGYSVSREKKESFPLTVTSAQKNPTAFYLCASSTPGPRGKGNQPQHFGDGTRLSIL.

The V and J genes are TRBV11-2 and TRBJ2-1; D gene uncertain. The CDR3 sequence is 15 residues long. Germline CDR1 reads SGHAT; CDR2 reads FQNNGV. The V and J ends lost 8 bases and 4 bases respectively, with 18 bases between them. The CDR3 loop is CASRRIIGRYNEQFF. In DNA form, the CDR3 reads TGTGCCAGCCGCCGAATCATAGGCCGGTACAATGAGCAGTTCTTC.

This clone was detected only once. The rearrangement joins TRBV28 to TRBJ1-2; TRBD1 matches at 7 bases. The germline gives CDR1 MDHEN, CDR2 SYDVKM. The CDR3 consists of 13 residues. After removal of 6 bases from V and 4 bases from J, the junction contained 5 bases not matched to a gene. CDR3 sequence: CASSHGQVYGYTF. The CDR3 nucleotides read TGTGCCAGCAGCCATGGACAGGTCTATGGCTACACCTTC.

The rearrangement uses TRBV5-1 and TRBJ1-1; D uncertain. The CDR3 has 14 amino acids. CDR1 is SGHRS, CDR2 YFSETQ, per germline. V gave up 1 base and J gave up 3 bases, with 10 bases separating them. CDR3 nucleotide sequence: TGCGCCAGCAGCTTGAACGGCGCGGACACTGAAGCTTTCTTT. As protein: CASSLNGADTEAFF.

V usage is TRBV18 and J usage is TRBJ1-1, with 8 nucleotides matching TRBD1. The CDR3 is 14 residues long. Germline CDR1 reads KGHSH; CDR2 reads LQKENI. Losses at the gene ends were 3 bases for V and 7 bases for J; bases not matched to a gene: 7. The CDR3 spells CASSPRTGLFEAFF. CDR3 coding DNA: TGTGCCAGCTCACCGAGGACAGGGCTATTTGAAGCTTTCTTT.

The rearrangement joins TRBV19 to TRBJ1-3, with 7 bases fitting TRBD1. The CDR3 contains 17 residues. The V gene end was trimmed by 4 bases and the J gene end by 1 base; junction bases not matched to a gene: 10. Germline assignment: CDR1 LNHDA and CDR2 SQIVND (reference sequence). The CDR3 region is CASSRTGGTLSGNTIYF. CDR3 sequence (DNA): TGTGCCAGTAGTAGGACAGGCGGCACACTTTCTGGAAACACCATATATTTT.

This clone has just a few counts. In DNA, the CDR3 is TGTGCCCTTGGGCTAGCGGCCCAAGAGACCCAGTACTTC. Translated, it gives CALGLAAQETQYF. The chain uses TRBV2 and TRBJ2-5; 7 nucleotides agree with TRBD2. Germline V gene data show CDR1 as SNHLY and CDR2 as FYNNEI. The CDR3 contains 13 residues. V shed 11 bases and J 1 base; nucleotides not matched to a gene: 7.

At least ten counts were recorded for this clone. The rearrangement links TRBV27 to TRBJ1-3; no reliable D call. Trimming removed 3 bases at V and 0 bases at J, with 3 bases between. The CDR3 consists of 13 residues. The V gene's germline CDR1 is MNHEY and CDR2 SMNVEV (reference sequence). Here the CDR3 DNA reads TGTGCCAGCAGTTTGCGCTCTGGAAACACCATATATTTT. It specifies CASSLRSGNTIYF.

The chain recombines TRBV28 with TRBJ2-3; D remains unclear. Germline CDR1 is MDHEN and CDR2 is SYDVKM. This CDR3 has 15 residues. The ends were cut back, 1 base at V and 6 bases at J, with 14 bases in the middle. This CDR3 reads CASSLSSGSVDTQYF. Here the CDR3 DNA reads TGTGCCAGCAGTTTATCGTCCGGATCAGTGGATACGCAGTATTTT.

This sequence joins TRBV19 and TRBJ1-4, with no clear D. The CDR3 is made up of 14 amino acids. CDR1 and CDR2 from the germline V gene are LNHDA and SQIVND (reference sequence). V was shortened by 5 bases and J by 0 bases, with 7 bases between the two germline ends. The chain's CDR3 is CASSRSATNEKLFF. The CDR3 bases are TGTGCCAGTAGTCGATCCGCAACTAATGAAAAACTGTTTTTT.